The entry below describes one TCR beta chain. What it recognizes is unknown. The sample is drawn from a study of shared clonotypes between healthy human individuals. Study-wide background: Each donor had three CD4 naive, three CD4 memory, two CD8 naive and one CD8 memory plate. General observations from the study: Relative to clonotypes present in all four donors, those not shared had lower generation probabilities.

Only CD45RO-negative cells positively selected for CCR7 counted as naive CD8 cells, so terminally differentiated effector memory CD45RA+ cells were excluded. Profiling relied on immunoSEQ multiplex PCR, and the TCRdb table lists in-frame clones only, not all of them. The top ten clones hold 0.1% to 0.11% of a sample with about 590,000 clones, less than 97% of them seen once. The sample consisted of naive CD8+ T cells sorted from blood. The TCR was taken from a woman in her thirties in good health.

The CDR3 is CASSEGLVENEQYF. DNA for the CDR3: TGTGCCAGCAGTGAGGGTCTAGTGGAAAACGAGCAGTACTTC. The genes are TRBV2 and TRBJ2-5; D remains unclear. The J call may be faulty, since TRBJ2-7 better matches the DNA end. The germline V gene encodes CDR1 SNHLY and CDR2 FYNNEI. The CDR3 consists of 14 residues.